This TCR beta chain was observed in a study of T cell responses to AZD1222 COVID-19 vaccine. Across the study: It was second doses at about 4 or about 12 weeks that were pooled.

Sequenced by immunoSEQ multiplex PCR; TCRdb stores in-frame clones only, minus some. The sample holds some 130,000 clones, 80% to 90% seen once. On this clone itself: What it binds is not known.

V was cut by 4 bases and J by 7 bases, with 10 bases left in between. The CDR3 has 12 amino acids. From germline, CDR1 is SGHNT and CDR2 YENEEA. General study findings and limits: Spike regions recognized by vaccine-associated CD4 TCRs spanned the protein, led by 160-218 and 743-854. Among AZD1222 vaccinees, only five or six were seropositive at baseline.

This clonotype was obtained from an adult in good health. Sequenced here: peripheral blood, sampled on day 0 of AZD1222 vaccination. The rearrangement links TRBV11-3 to TRBJ1-1; D gene unclear. The DNA of the CDR3 is TGTGCCAGCAGCTCTACAAGGTATGAAGCTTTCTTT. This encodes CASSSTRYEAFF.